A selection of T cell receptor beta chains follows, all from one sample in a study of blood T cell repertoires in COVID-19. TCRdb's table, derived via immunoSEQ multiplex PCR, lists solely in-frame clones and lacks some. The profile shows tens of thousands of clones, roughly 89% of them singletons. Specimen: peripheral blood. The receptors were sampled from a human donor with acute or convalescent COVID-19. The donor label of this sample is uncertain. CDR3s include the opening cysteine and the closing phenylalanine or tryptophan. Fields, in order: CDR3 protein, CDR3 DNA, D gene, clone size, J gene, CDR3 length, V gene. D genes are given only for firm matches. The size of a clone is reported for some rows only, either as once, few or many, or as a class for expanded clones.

CASSRRQGGGYGYTF | TGTGCCAGCAGCCGGAGACAGGGGGGTGGCTATGGCTACACCTTC | TRBD1 | - | TRBJ1-2 | 15 | TRBV3-1/TRBV3-2
CASSYSGRGLTEAFF | TGTGCCAGCAGTTACTCGGGCAGGGGGCTAACTGAAGCTTTCTTT | TRBD1 | - | TRBJ1-1 | 15 | TRBV6-5
CASSYSRGSHGYTF | TGTGCCAGCAGTTACTCGAGGGGGAGCCATGGCTACACCTTC | - | - | TRBJ1-2 | 14 | TRBV6-5
CASSIDRGSDTQYF | TGTGCCAGTAGTATAGACAGGGGATCAGATACGCAGTATTTT | - | - | TRBJ2-3 | 14 | TRBV19
CASSPGQGKNQPQHF | TGTGCCAGCAGCCCGGGACAGGGGAAGAATCAGCCCCAGCATTTT | TRBD1 | - | TRBJ1-5 | 15 | TRBV5-4
CASSVHRGLNTIYF | TGTGCCAGCAGCGTCCACAGGGGGCTGAACACCATATATTTT | TRBD1 | - | TRBJ1-3 | 14 | TRBV11-2
CASRSGTSGVSQETQYF | TGCGCCAGCAGGTCCGGGACTAGCGGGGTATCGCAAGAGACCCAGTACTTC | TRBD2 | - | TRBJ2-5 | 17 | TRBV5-1
CASSPPGTGGAQFF | TGTGCCAGCTCACCACCCGGGACAGGGGGTGCCCAGTTCTTC | TRBD1 | - | TRBJ2-1 | 14 | TRBV18
CASSSDSGAQHF | TGTGCCAGCAGTTCCGACAGCGGGGCCCAGCATTTT | - | - | TRBJ1-5 | 12 | TRBV12-3/TRBV12-4
CASSAPVGSGASSYNEQFF | TGTGCCAGCAGTGCTCCGGTTGGTAGCGGGGCTAGCTCCTACAATGAGCAGTTCTTC | TRBD2 | - | TRBJ2-1 | 19 | TRBV6-1
CATSRALNRENQAQHF | TGTGCCACCAGCAGAGCACTTAACAGGGAAAATCAGGCCCAGCATTTT | - | - | TRBJ1-5 | 16 | TRBV15
CASSVAGQNTGELFF | TGTGCCAGCAGCGTAGCAGGGCAGAACACCGGGGAGCTGTTTTTT | - | - | TRBJ2-2 | 15 | TRBV9
CSVDTGHNEKLFF | TGCAGCGTTGATACAGGGCATAATGAAAAACTGTTTTTT | - | - | TRBJ1-4 | 13 | TRBV29-1
CASSSAYEQYF | TGTGCCAGCAGTTCTGCCTACGAGCAGTACTTC | - | - | TRBJ2-7 | 11 | TRBV12-3/TRBV12-4
CASSLMTGGANTEAFF | TGTGCCAGCAGTTTAATGACAGGGGGCGCGAACACTGAAGCTTTCTTT | TRBD1 | - | TRBJ1-1 | 16 | TRBV27
CASSLNGETQYF | TGTGCCAGCAGCTTAAACGGGGAGACCCAGTACTTC | - | once | TRBJ2-5 | 12 | TRBV11-2
CASGPGERRDTQYF | TGTGCCAGCGGTCCCGGGGAGAGGAGGGATACGCAGTATTTT | - | - | TRBJ2-3 | 14 | TRBV9
CASSEGTGGRGYTF | TGTGCCAGCAGTGAAGGGACAGGGGGAAGGGGCTACACCTTC | TRBD1 | - | TRBJ1-2 | 14 | TRBV6-1
CASSPRTSARDNEQFF | TGTGCCAGCAGTCCGAGGACTAGCGCGCGGGACAATGAGCAGTTCTTC | TRBD2 | - | TRBJ2-1 | 16 | TRBV14
CASSLLLAWGSYEQYF | TGTGCCAGCAGCTTACTACTAGCGTGGGGCTCCTACGAGCAGTACTTC | TRBD2 | few | TRBJ2-7 | 16 | TRBV5-6
CASSLSGGRTVNEQFF | TGTGCCAGCAGCTTATCCGGCGGGAGGACGGTGAATGAGCAGTTCTTC | TRBD2 | once | TRBJ2-1 | 16 | TRBV7-8
CASSYSIGERRAFF | TGTGCCAGCAGTTACTCGATCGGGGAAAGGAGAGCTTTCTTT | - | - | TRBJ1-1 | 14 | TRBV6-6
CASSQGRETQYF | TGTGCCAGCAGCCAGGGGAGGGAGACCCAGTACTTC | - | - | TRBJ2-5 | 12 | TRBV3-1/TRBV3-2
CASSLQGVIEAFF | TGTGCCAGCAGTTTACAGGGGGTCATTGAAGCTTTCTTT | TRBD1 | medium-sized | TRBJ1-1 | 13 | TRBV6-2/TRBV6-3
CASSYDRLESPLHF | TGTGCCAGCAGTTACGACAGGTTGGAATCACCCCTCCACTTT | - | once | TRBJ1-6 | 14 | TRBV28
CASIAPSGGNEQFF | TGTGCCAGCATCGCTCCTAGCGGGGGCAATGAGCAGTTCTTC | TRBD2 | few | TRBJ2-1 | 14 | TRBV6-5
CASSRQNQETQYF | TGTGCCAGTAGTAGGCAGAACCAAGAGACCCAGTACTTC | - | - | TRBJ2-5 | 13 | TRBV19
CASSSRIQRGGNEQFF | TGTGCCAGCAGCTCCCGGATTCAGCGGGGGGGCAATGAGCAGTTCTTC | TRBD2 | - | TRBJ2-1 | 16 | TRBV7-8
CASSVAQQETQYF | TGTGCCAGCAGCGTAGCCCAACAAGAGACCCAGTACTTC | - | - | TRBJ2-5 | 13 | TRBV9
CASSGGRGGVYGYTF | TGTGCCAGCAGCGGCGGGCGTGGAGGGGTCTATGGCTACACCTTC | - | - | TRBJ1-2 | 15 | TRBV9
CASSPGQYNSPLHF | TGTGCCAGCAGTCCCGGACAATATAATTCACCCCTCCACTTT | - | once | TRBJ1-6 | 14 | TRBV27
CASSDRGGGQQETQYF | TGTGCCAGCAGTGACCGAGGCGGCGGACAGCAAGAGACCCAGTACTTC | - | - | TRBJ2-5 | 16 | TRBV25-1
CASSGQTGELFF | TGTGCCAGCAGCGGTCAGACCGGGGAGCTGTTTTTT | - | - | TRBJ2-2 | 12 | TRBV7-2
CASREDRAYGYTF | TGTGCCAGTAGGGAGGACAGGGCGTATGGCTACACCTTC | TRBD1 | once | TRBJ1-2 | 13 | TRBV19
CASSLVQAYSTGELFF | TGTGCCAGCAGCTTGGTCCAAGCCTACAGCACCGGGGAGCTGTTTTTT | - | - | TRBJ2-2 | 16 | TRBV5-6
CASSLEGEDNSPLHF | TGCGCCAGCAGCTTGGAAGGGGAAGATAATTCACCCCTCCACTTT | - | - | TRBJ1-6 | 15 | TRBV5-1
CASSPGRGSNQPQHF | TGTGCCAGTAGCCCTGGGAGGGGAAGCAATCAGCCCCAGCATTTT | - | once | TRBJ1-5 | 15 | TRBV19
CASRPQGYEKLFF | TGTGCCAGCAGACCCCAGGGGTATGAAAAACTGTTTTTT | - | - | TRBJ1-4 | 13 | TRBV2
CASSLTGGVQETQYF | TGTGCCAGCAGCTTGACAGGGGGAGTACAAGAGACCCAGTACTTC | TRBD1 | - | TRBJ2-5 | 15 | TRBV5-4